The rows below give T cell receptor beta chains drawn from one sample of a study of blood T cell repertoires in COVID-19. Method: immunoSEQ multiplex PCR; TCRdb's copy keeps in-frame clones and lacks some. The sample carries around 95,000 clones, approximately 90% recorded once. The sample consisted of peripheral blood. The receptor set was obtained from a man aged 45-65 years with acute or convalescent COVID-19. Each CDR3 is given with its conserved first and last residue. The order of the fields is J gene, D gene, V gene, clone size, CDR3 protein, CDR3 DNA. D genes are given only for firm matches. Size is omitted from some rows. Given values are once, few, many or a class for expanded clones.

TRBJ2-7 TRBD2 TRBV5-6 NA CASSKQVSVPGLTPYEQYF TGTGCCAGCAGCAAACAGGTCTCGGTGCCGGGACTAACTCCTTACGAGCAGTACTTC
TRBJ2-5 TRBD1 TRBV13 NA CASSIRDRALGTQYF TGTGCCAGCAGCATCCGGGACAGGGCCTTGGGGACCCAGTACTTC
TRBJ2-1 NA TRBV10-3 NA CAISGTVPNEQFF TGTGCCATCAGTGGGACAGTTCCCAATGAGCAGTTCTTC
TRBJ2-2 NA TRBV6-2/TRBV6-3 NA CASSTDSGSRGELFF TGTGCCAGCAGTACGGACAGTGGATCAAGGGGGGAGCTGTTTTTT
TRBJ2-7 NA TRBV27 NA CASSSLVGISYEQYF TGTGCCAGCAGTTCCCTTGTCGGGATATCCTACGAGCAGTACTTC
TRBJ2-7 TRBD2 TRBV29-1 once CSAGGLAGVWEQYF TGCAGCGCTGGGGGACTAGCGGGAGTGTGGGAGCAGTACTTC
TRBJ1-2 NA TRBV14 once CASSPQTYYGYTF TGTGCCAGCAGCCCACAGACCTACTATGGCTACACCTTC
TRBJ2-1 TRBD2 TRBV18 NA CASSPARLAGTYNEQFF TGTGCCAGCTCACCAGCCCGCTTAGCGGGGACCTACAATGAGCAGTTCTTC
TRBJ2-3 TRBD2 TRBV10-3 NA CASLGSGVSTDTQYF TGTGCCAGCCTAGGTAGCGGGGTAAGCACAGATACGCAGTATTTT
TRBJ1-3 NA TRBV10-3 NA CAIRPSRENTIYF TGTGCCATCAGACCCTCCAGGGAAAACACCATATATTTT
TRBJ2-7 NA TRBV5-6 NA CASSFGQGSYEQYF TGTGCCAGCAGCTTCGGCCAGGGCTCCTACGAGCAGTACTTC
TRBJ1-1 NA TRBV11-3 once CASSFRNTEAFF TGTGCCAGCAGCTTTCGGAACACTGAAGCTTTCTTT
TRBJ1-1 TRBD1 TRBV19 NA CASSLQRQGDTEAFF TGTGCCAGTAGTCTACAAAGACAGGGGGACACTGAAGCTTTCTTT
TRBJ2-3 TRBD2 TRBV3-1/TRBV3-2 NA CASSRGLAGGGDTQYF TGTGCCAGCAGCCGAGGACTAGCGGGAGGAGGAGATACGCAGTATTTT
TRBJ1-4 TRBD1 TRBV29-1 NA CSVGTGRDEKLFF TGCAGCGTAGGGACAGGGAGGGATGAAAAACTGTTTTTT
TRBJ2-7 NA TRBV9 NA CASSPQQSLGEQYF TGTGCCAGCAGCCCCCAACAGTCTCTGGGCGAGCAGTACTTC
TRBJ1-1 TRBD1 TRBV20-1 NA CQTGGLEAFF TGCCAGACAGGGGGCCTAGAAGCTTTCTTT
TRBJ1-4 NA TRBV6-5 NA CASTYRDTTNEKLFF TGTGCCAGTACCTACCGGGACACAACTAATGAAAAACTGTTTTTT
TRBJ1-4 NA TRBV5-1 NA CASSLAGVSSNEKLFF TGCGCCAGCAGCTTGGCCGGGGTGTCATCTAATGAAAAACTGTTTTTT
TRBJ1-1 NA TRBV19 NA CASEGNPGEAFF TGTGCCTCCGAGGGTAATCCGGGTGAAGCTTTCTTT
TRBJ1-1 NA TRBV5-1 few CASASVTGSREAFF TGCGCCAGCGCCTCGGTAACAGGTTCCCGTGAAGCTTTCTTT
TRBJ1-2 NA TRBV5-4 NA CASSLDSNYGYTF TGTGCCAGCAGCTTAGACAGTAACTATGGCTACACCTTC
TRBJ2-5 NA TRBV11-3 once CASSARDTVETQYF TGTGCCAGCAGCGCCCGGGACACGGTCGAGACCCAGTACTTC
TRBJ2-5 TRBD2 TRBV29-1 NA CSVGTSGRGETQYF TGCAGCGTTGGGACTAGCGGGAGGGGAGAGACCCAGTACTTC
TRBJ1-2 TRBD1 TRBV4-3 NA CASSQLGTGYGYTF TGCGCCAGCAGCCAACTTGGGACAGGCTATGGCTACACCTTC
TRBJ2-5 NA TRBV2 NA CASSANGEETQYF TGTGCCAGCAGTGCCAATGGAGAAGAGACCCAGTACTTC
TRBJ2-6 TRBD1 TRBV27 NA CASSLIRTGGFGANVLTF TGTGCCAGCAGTTTAATTCGGACAGGGGGCTTTGGGGCCAACGTCCTGACTTTC
TRBJ2-7 TRBD2 TRBV10-3 NA CAISGGTSGSYEQYF TGTGCCATCAGTGGCGGGACTAGCGGGTCCTACGAGCAGTACTTC
TRBJ1-6 TRBD1 TRBV2 NA CASKGQGLTSYNSPLHF TGTGCCAGCAAAGGACAGGGACTCACCTCCTATAATTCACCCCTCCACTTT
TRBJ1-2 NA TRBV29-1 NA CSADAGAGLYGYTF TGCAGCGCCGACGCGGGGGCCGGACTCTATGGCTACACCTTC
TRBJ2-7 TRBD2 TRBV11-2 NA CASSSPGLALYEQYF TGTGCCAGCAGCTCACCCGGACTAGCGTTATACGAGCAGTACTTC
TRBJ1-2 NA TRBV14 NA CASSQSRVNYGYTF TGTGCCAGCAGCCAATCTCGGGTGAACTATGGCTACACCTTC
TRBJ1-5 TRBD1 TRBV30 few CAWQQGAGNQPQHF TGTGCCTGGCAACAGGGGGCTGGCAATCAGCCCCAGCATTTT
TRBJ2-7 NA TRBV10-3 NA CAISRSYEQYF TGTGCCATCAGTCGCTCCTACGAGCAGTACTTC
TRBJ2-5 TRBD2 TRBV7-8 once CASSYDWGLAEETQYF TGTGCCAGCAGCTATGACTGGGGACTAGCGGAAGAGACCCAGTACTTC
TRBJ2-1 NA TRBV6-2/TRBV6-3 NA CASSYSIEQFF TGTGCCAGCAGTTATAGTATCGAGCAGTTCTTC
TRBJ2-7 NA TRBV4-1 NA CASSQDGFFGLNF TGCGCCAGCAGCCAAGATGGGTTCTTCGGGTTGAACTTC
TRBJ1-6 NA TRBV21-1 NA CASGDRDRGSDSPLHF TGTGCCAGCGGAGACCGGGACAGGGGTTCGGATTCACCCCTCCACTTT
TRBJ2-5 TRBD2 TRBV6-1 NA CASSEAATSSRRQYF TGTGCCAGCAGTGAAGCAGCGACTAGCAGCCGACGGCAGTACTTC
TRBJ1-1 TRBD1 TRBV30 NA CAWSVRTGGNTEAFF TGTGCCTGGAGTGTGCGAACAGGGGGGAACACTGAAGCTTTCTTT
TRBJ1-5 TRBD1 TRBV6-6 NA CASSPDTGGQPQHF TGTGCCAGCAGCCCCGATACAGGGGGTCAGCCCCAGCATTTT
TRBJ1-5 TRBD1 TRBV15 NA CATSRSRTGGIYSNQPQHF TGTGCCACCAGCAGATCTAGGACAGGAGGGATATATAGCAATCAGCCCCAGCATTTT